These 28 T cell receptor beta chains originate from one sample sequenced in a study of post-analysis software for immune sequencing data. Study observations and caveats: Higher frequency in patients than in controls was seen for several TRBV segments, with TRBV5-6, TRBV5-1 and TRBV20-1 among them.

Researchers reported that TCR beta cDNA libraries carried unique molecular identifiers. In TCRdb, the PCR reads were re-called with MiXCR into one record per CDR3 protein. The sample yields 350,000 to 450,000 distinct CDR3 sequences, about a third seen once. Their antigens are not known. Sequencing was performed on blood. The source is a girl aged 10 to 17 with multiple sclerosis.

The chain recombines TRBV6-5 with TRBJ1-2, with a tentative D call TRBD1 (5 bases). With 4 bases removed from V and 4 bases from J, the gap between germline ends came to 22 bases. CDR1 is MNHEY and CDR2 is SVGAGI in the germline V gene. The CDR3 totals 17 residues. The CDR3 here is CASSSIPGRGEGYGYTF. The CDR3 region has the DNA TGTGCCAGCAGTTCTATCCCGGGACGGGGGGAGGGCTATGGCTACACCTTC.

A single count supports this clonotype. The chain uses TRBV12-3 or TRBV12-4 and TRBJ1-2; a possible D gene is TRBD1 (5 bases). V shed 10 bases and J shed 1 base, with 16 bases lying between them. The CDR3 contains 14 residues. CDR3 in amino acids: CANRQDGHNYGYTF. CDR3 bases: TGTGCCAACCGCCAGGACGGACATAACTATGGCTACACCTTC.

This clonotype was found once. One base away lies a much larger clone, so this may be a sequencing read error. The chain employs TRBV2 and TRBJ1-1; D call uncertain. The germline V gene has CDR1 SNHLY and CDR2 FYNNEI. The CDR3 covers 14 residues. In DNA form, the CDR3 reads TGTGCCAGCAGTGAAGCGCTTGGGAACACTAAAGCTTTCTTT. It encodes CASSEALGNTKAFF.

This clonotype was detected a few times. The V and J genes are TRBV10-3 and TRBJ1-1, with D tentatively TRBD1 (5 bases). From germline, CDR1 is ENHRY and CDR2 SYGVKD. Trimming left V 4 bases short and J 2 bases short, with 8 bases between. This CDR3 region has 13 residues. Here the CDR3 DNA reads TGTGCCATCAGTGGGGGCAGTAACACTGAAGCTTTCTTT. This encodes CAISGGSNTEAFF.

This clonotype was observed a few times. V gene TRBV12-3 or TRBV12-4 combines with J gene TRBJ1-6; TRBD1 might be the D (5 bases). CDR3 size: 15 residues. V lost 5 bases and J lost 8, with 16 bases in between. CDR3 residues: CASSPNAGRDSPLHF. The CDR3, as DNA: TGTGCCAGCAGTCCCAATGCAGGGCGGGATTCACCCCTCCACTTT.

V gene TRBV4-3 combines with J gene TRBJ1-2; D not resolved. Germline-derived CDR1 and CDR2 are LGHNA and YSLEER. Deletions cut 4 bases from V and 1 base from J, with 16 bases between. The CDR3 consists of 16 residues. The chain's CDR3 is CASSPQNKALNYGYTF. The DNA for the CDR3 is TGCGCCAGCAGCCCCCAGAACAAGGCGCTTAACTATGGCTACACCTTC.

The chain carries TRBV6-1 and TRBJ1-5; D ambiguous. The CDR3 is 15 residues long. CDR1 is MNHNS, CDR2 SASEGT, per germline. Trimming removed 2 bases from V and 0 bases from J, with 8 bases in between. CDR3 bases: TGTGCCAGCAGTGAATTCCAGTATAGCAATCAGCCCCAGCATTTT. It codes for CASSEFQYSNQPQHF.

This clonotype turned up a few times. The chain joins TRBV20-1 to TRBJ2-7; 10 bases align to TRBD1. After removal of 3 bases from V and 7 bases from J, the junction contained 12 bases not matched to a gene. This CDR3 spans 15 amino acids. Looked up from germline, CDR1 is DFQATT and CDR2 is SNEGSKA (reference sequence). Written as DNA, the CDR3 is TGCAGTGCTAGTGGGGCCGGGACAGGGGCTTGGGAGCAGTACTTC. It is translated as CSASGAGTGAWEQYF.

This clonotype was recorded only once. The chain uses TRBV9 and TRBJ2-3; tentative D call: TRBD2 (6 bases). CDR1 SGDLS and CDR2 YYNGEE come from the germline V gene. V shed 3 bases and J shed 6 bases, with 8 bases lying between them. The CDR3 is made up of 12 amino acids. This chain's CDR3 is CASSDGGDTQYF. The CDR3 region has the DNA TGTGCCAGCAGCGATGGGGGGGATACGCAGTATTTT. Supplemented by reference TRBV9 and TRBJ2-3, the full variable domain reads DSGVTQTPKHLITATGQRVTLRCSPRSGDLSVYWYQQSLDQGLQFLIQYYNGEERAKGNILERFSAQQFPDLHSELNLSSLELGDSALYFCASSDGGDTQYFGPGTRLTVL.

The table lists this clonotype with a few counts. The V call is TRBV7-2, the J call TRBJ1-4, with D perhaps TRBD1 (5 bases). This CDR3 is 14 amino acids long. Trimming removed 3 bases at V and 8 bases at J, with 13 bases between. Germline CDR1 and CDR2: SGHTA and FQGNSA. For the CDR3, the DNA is TGTGCCAGCAGCTTTGGGGGGGTAGGGGAAAAACTGTTTTTT. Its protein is CASSFGGVGEKLFF.

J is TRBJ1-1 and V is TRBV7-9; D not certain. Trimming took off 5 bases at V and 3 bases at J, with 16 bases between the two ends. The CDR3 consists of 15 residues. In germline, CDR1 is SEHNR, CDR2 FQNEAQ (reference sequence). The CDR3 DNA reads TGTGCCAGCAGCGGACCTAGGGCGATGGACACTGAAGCTTTCTTT. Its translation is CASSGPRAMDTEAFF.

The CDR3 loop is CASSLVWGGYTF. In DNA form, the CDR3 reads TGTGCCAGCAGTTTAGTGTGGGGAGGCTACACCTTC. The J gene is TRBJ1-2, the V gene TRBV12-3 or TRBV12-4; D ambiguous. Deletions cut 1 base from V and 8 bases from J, with 8 bases between. The CDR3 has 12 residues.

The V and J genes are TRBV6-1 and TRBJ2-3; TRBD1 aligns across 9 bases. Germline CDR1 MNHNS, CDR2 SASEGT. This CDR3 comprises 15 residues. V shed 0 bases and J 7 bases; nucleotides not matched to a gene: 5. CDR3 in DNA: TGTGCCAGCAGTGAAGCGAGGGACAGGGAATATACGCAGTATTTT. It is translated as CASSEARDREYTQYF.

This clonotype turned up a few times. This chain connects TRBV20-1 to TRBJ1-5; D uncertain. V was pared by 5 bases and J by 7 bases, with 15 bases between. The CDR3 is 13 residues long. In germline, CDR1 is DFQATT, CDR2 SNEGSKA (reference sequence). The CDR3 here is CSARFLLEQPQHF. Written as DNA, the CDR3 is TGCAGTGCTCGATTCTTGTTGGAACAGCCCCAGCATTTT.

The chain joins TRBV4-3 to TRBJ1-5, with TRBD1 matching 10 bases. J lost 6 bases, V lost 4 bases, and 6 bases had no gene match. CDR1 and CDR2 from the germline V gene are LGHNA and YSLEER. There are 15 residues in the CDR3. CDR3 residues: CASSRGTGVGQPQHF. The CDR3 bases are TGCGCCAGCAGCCGAGGGACAGGGGTTGGTCAGCCCCAGCATTTT.

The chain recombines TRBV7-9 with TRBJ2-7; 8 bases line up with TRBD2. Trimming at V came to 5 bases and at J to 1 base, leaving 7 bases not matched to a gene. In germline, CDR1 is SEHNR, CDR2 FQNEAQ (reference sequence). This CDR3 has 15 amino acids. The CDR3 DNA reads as TGTGCCAGCAGCCCGTCCGGGACTAGGTCCTACGAGCAGTACTTC. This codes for CASSPSGTRSYEQYF. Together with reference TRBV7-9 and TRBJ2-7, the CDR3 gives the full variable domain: DTGVSQNPRHKITKRGQNVTFRCDPISEHNRLYWYRQTLGQGPEFLTYFQNEAQLEKSRLLSDRFSAERPKGSFSTLEIQRTEQGDSAMYLCASSPSGTRSYEQYFGPGTRLTVT.

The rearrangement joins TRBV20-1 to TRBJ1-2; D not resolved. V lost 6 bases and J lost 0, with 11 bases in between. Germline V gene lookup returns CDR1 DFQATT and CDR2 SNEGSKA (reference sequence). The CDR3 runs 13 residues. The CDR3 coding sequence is TGCAGTGCAAAGGATGTAACTAACTATGGCTACACCTTC. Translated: CSAKDVTNYGYTF.

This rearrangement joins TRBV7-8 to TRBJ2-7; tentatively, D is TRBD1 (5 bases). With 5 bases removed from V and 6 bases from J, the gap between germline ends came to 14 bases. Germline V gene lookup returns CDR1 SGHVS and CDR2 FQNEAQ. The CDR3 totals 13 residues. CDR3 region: CASSNPQAGEQYF. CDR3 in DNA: TGTGCCAGCAGCAACCCACAGGCCGGCGAGCAGTACTTC.

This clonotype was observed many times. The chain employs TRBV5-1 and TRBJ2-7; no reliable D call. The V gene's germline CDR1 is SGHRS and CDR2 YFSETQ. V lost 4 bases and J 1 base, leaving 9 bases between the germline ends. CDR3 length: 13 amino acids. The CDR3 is CASSLHGSYEQYF. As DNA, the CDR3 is TGCGCCAGCAGCCTGCATGGGTCCTACGAGCAGTACTTC.

CDR3 protein: CASSQGESGYTF. In DNA form, the CDR3 reads TGCGCCAGCAGCCAGGGGGAATCCGGCTACACCTTC. The rearrangement links TRBV4-1 to TRBJ1-2; perhaps TRBD1 as D (5 bases). Trimming removed 3 bases at V and 8 bases at J, with 10 bases between. The CDR3 is made up of 12 amino acids. Germline CDR1 is MGHRA and CDR2 is YSYEKL.

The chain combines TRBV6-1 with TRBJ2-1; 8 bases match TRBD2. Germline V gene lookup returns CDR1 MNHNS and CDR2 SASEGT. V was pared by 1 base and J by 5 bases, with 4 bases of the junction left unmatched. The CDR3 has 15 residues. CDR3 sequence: CASSEVSGGNNEQFF. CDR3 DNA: TGTGCCAGCAGTGAAGTGAGCGGGGGAAACAATGAGCAGTTCTTC.

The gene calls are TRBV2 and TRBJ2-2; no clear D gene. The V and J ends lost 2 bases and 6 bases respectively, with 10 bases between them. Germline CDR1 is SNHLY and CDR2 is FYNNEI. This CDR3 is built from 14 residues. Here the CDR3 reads CASSELPNAGELFF. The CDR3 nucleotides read TGTGCCAGCAGTGAACTGCCCAACGCCGGGGAGCTGTTTTTT. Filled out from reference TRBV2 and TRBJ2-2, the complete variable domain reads EPEVTQTPSHQVTQMGQEVILRCVPISNHLYFYWYRQILGQKVEFLVSFYNNEISEKSEIFDDQFSVERPDGSNFTLKIRSTKLEDSAMYFCASSELPNAGELFFGEGSRLTVL.

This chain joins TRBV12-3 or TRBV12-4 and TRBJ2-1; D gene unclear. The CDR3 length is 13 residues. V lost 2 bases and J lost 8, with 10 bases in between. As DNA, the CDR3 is TGTGCCAGCAGTTTACCCTCGCTCGATGAGCAGTTCTTC. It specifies CASSLPSLDEQFF.

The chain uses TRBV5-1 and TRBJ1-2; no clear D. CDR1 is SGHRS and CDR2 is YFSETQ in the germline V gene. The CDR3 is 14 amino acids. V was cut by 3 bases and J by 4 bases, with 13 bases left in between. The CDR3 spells CASSWSGSLYGYTF. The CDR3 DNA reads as TGCGCCAGCAGCTGGTCAGGCAGCCTCTATGGCTACACCTTC.

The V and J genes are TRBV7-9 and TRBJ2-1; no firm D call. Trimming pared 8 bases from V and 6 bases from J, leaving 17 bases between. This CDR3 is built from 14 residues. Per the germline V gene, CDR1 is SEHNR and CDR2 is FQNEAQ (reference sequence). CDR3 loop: CASGGHTGPNEQFF. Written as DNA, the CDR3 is TGTGCCAGCGGTGGGCACACTGGGCCCAATGAGCAGTTCTTC.

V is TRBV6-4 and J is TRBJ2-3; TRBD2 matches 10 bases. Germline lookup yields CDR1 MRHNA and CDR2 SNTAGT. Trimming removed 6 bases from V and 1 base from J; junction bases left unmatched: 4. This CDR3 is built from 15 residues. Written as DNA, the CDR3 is TGTGCCAGCAGCCTAGCGGGGGCCCGCACAGATACGCAGTATTTT. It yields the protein CASSLAGARTDTQYF.

Here the CDR3 reads CASSQLGAYEQFF. The CDR3, as DNA: TGCGCCAGCAGCCAGCTAGGGGCGTATGAGCAGTTCTTC. The chain links TRBV4-3 to TRBJ2-1; TRBD1 might be the D (5 bases). Germline V gene data show CDR1 as LGHNA and CDR2 as YSLEER. The length of the CDR3 is 13 residues. Trimming removed 3 bases from V and 8 bases from J, with 11 bases in between.

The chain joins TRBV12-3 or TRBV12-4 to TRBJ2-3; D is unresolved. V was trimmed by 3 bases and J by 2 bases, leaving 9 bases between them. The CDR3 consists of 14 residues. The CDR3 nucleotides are TGTGCCAGCAGTTTCGTCAGCTACACAGATACGCAGTATTTT. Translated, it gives CASSFVSYTDTQYF.